The rows below give T cell receptor beta chains drawn from one sample of a study of shared clonotypes between healthy human individuals. The table came from immunoSEQ multiplex PCR; TCRdb's copy has only in-frame clones and leaves some out. The sample lists 2 million to 2.5 million clones; approximately 96% were seen once. The sequenced sample was naive CD4+ T cells sorted from blood. The receptors derive from a man aged 18 to 29 in good health. Each CDR3 is given with its conserved first and last residue. Fields, in order: D gene, V gene, J gene, CDR3 DNA, CDR3 protein. A D gene is named only where the DNA matches it firmly.

TRBD2,TRBV5-1,TRBJ2-1,TGCGCCAGCAAGCTAGCGGGGGATACCTACAATGAGCAGTTCTTC,CASKLAGDTYNEQFF
.,TRBV5-1,TRBJ2-6,TGCGCCAGCAGCTTATCGTCGGGGCCTGGGGCCAACGTCCTGACTTTC,CASSLSSGPGANVLTF
.,TRBV28,TRBJ2-1,TGTGCCAGCAGTTTCCGGCGACTAGGGCAGTTCTTC,CASSFRRLGQFF
TRBD1,TRBV6-6,TRBJ1-6,TGTGCCAGCAGTCCGCAGGACAGGGGGCCTAATTCACCCCTCCACTTT,CASSPQDRGPNSPLHF
TRBD1,TRBV30,TRBJ1-3,TGTGCCTGGATTCGCCCGACAGGGGGCAACTCTGGAAACACCATATATTTT,CAWIRPTGGNSGNTIYF
TRBD1,TRBV6-6,TRBJ1-5,TGTGCCAGCAGTTTAGGGACAGGGGCCAATCAGCCCCAGCATTTT,CASSLGTGANQPQHF
.,TRBV7-6,TRBJ2-2,TGTGCCACCTCGCCTCGGGGAGCCTCGAACACCGGGGAGCTGTTTTTT,CATSPRGASNTGELFF
.,TRBV5-5,TRBJ1-4,TGTGCCAGCAGCCTCCATACTAACGAAAAACTGTTTTTT,CASSLHTNEKLFF
TRBD1,TRBV30,TRBJ2-7,TGTGCCTGGAGCTCAGGGGGAGTCGACGAGCAGTACTTC,CAWSSGGVDEQYF
TRBD2,TRBV7-2,TRBJ2-1,TGTGCCAGCAGCTTAGTGCCTAGCGGGAGGGTATACAATGAGCAGTTCTTC,CASSLVPSGRVYNEQFF
.,TRBV30,TRBJ1-5,TGTGCCTGCCGTGGGGGCAATCAGCCCCAGCATTTT,CACRGGNQPQHF
.,TRBV10-3,TRBJ1-6,TGTGCCATCACGGAGGGTTTGAATTCACCCCTCCACTTT,CAITEGLNSPLHF
.,TRBV27,TRBJ2-5,TGTGCCAGCAGTGGGGGACGTATGGAGACCCAGTACTTC,CASSGGRMETQYF
.,TRBV9,TRBJ2-4,TGTGCCAGCAGCGTAGACTACCATATAAACATTCAGTACTTC,CASSVDYHINIQYF
.,TRBV5-1,TRBJ2-7,TGCGCCAGCAGCACAGGGAGCTCCTACGAGCAGTACTTC,CASSTGSSYEQYF